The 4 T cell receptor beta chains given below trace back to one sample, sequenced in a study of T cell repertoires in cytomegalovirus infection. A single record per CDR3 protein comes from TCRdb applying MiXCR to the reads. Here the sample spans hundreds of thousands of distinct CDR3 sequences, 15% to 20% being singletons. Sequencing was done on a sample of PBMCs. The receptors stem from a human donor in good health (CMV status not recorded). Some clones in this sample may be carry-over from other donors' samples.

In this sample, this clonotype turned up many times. CDR3 nucleotide sequence: TGTGCCAGCAGCCCAGGACTGGCCAAAAACATTCAGTACTTC. Translating it yields CASSPGLAKNIQYF. V usage is TRBV7-2 and J usage is TRBJ2-4; weak D call: TRBD2 (5 bases). The ends were cut back, 5 bases at V and 1 base at J, with 9 bases in the middle. CDR1 and CDR2 (germline): SGHTA, FQGNSA. This CDR3 is 14 amino acids long.

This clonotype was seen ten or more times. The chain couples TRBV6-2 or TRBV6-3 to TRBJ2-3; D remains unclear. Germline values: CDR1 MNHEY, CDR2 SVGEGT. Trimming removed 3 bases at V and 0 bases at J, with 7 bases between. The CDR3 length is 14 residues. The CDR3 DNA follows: TGTGCCAGCAGTTATGCCAGAAGCACAGATACGCAGTATTTT. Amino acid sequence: CASSYARSTDTQYF.

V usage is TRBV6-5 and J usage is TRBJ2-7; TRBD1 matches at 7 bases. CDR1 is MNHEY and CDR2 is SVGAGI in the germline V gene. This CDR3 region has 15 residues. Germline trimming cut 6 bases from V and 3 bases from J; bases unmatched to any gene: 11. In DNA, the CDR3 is TGTGCCAGCAGCCCTACGAGGGACAGCCTCTACGAGCAGTACTTC. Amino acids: CASSPTRDSLYEQYF.

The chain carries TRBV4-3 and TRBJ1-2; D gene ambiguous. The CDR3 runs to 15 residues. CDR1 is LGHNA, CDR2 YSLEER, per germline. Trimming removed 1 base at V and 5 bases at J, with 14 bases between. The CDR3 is CASSQAYLSQYGYTF. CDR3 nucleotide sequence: TGCGCCAGCAGCCAAGCCTACTTATCCCAGTATGGCTACACCTTC.